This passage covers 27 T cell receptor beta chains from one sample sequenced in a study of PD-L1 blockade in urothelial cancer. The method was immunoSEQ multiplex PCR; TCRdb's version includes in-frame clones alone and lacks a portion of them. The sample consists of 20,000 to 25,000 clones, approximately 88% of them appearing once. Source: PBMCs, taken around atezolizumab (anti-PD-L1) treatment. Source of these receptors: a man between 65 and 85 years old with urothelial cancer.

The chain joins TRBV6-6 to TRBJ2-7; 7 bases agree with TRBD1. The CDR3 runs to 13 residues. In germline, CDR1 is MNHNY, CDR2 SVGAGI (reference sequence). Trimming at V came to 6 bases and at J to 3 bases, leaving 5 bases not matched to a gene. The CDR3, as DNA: TGTGCCAGCAGCCCTGGACAGGACTACGAGCAGTACTTC. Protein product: CASSPGQDYEQYF.

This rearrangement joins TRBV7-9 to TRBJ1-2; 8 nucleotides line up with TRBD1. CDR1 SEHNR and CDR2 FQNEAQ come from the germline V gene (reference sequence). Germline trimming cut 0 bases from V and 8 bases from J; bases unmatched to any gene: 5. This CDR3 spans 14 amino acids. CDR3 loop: CASSLADRVGGYTF. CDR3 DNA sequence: TGTGCCAGCAGCTTAGCGGACAGGGTCGGAGGCTACACCTTC.

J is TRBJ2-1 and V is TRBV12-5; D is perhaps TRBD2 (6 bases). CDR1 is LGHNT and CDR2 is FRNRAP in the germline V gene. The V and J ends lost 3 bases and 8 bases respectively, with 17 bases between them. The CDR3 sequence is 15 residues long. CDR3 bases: TGTGCTAGTGGTTTAGGTGGAGGGCCAGTCCATGAGCAGTTCTTC. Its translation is CASGLGGGPVHEQFF.

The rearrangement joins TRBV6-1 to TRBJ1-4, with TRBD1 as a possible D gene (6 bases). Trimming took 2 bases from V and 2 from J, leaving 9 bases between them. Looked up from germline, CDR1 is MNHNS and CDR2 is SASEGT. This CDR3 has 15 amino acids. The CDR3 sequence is CASSESRGTNEKLFF. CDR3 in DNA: TGTGCCAGCAGTGAAAGCAGGGGCACTAATGAAAAACTGTTTTTT.

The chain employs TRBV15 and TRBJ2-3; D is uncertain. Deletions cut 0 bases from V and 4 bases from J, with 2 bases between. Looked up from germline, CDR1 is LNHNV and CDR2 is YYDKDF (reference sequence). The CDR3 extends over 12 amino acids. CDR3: CATSRDSDTQYF. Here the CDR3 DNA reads TGTGCCACCAGCAGAGACTCAGATACGCAGTATTTT.

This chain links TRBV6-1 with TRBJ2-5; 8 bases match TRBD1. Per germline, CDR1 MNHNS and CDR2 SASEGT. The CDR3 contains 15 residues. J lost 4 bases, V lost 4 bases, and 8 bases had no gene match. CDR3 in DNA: TGTGCCAGCAGTGTCAGGGGGCGCGATGGAGAGACCCAGTACTTC. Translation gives CASSVRGRDGETQYF.

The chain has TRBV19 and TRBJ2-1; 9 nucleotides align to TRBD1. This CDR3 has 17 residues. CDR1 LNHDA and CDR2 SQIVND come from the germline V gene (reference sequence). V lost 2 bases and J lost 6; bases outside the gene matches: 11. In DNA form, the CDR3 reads TGTGCCAGTAGTATAATATTGGAACAGGGGGCCGGCAATGAGCAGTTCTTC. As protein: CASSIILEQGAGNEQFF.

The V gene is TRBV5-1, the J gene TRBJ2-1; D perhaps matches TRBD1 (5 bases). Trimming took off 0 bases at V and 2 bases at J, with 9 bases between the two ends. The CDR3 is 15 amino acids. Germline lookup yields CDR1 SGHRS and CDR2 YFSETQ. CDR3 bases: TGCGCCAGCAGCTTGGAGCCAGGGACCTACAATGAGCAGTTCTTC. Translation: CASSLEPGTYNEQFF.

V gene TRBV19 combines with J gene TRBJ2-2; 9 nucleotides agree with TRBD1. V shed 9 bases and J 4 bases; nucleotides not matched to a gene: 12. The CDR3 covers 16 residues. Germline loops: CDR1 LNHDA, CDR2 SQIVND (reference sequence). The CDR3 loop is CASKGTRTGATGELFF. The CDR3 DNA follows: TGTGCCAGCAAAGGGACCAGGACAGGGGCCACCGGGGAGCTGTTTTTT.

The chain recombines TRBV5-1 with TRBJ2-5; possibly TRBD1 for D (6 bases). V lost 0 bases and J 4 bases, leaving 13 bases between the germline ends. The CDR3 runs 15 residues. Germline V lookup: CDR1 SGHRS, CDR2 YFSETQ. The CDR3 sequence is CASSLAIGGGETQYF. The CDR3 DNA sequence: TGCGCCAGCAGCTTGGCCATTGGGGGCGGAGAGACCCAGTACTTC. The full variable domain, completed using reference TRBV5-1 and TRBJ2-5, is KAGVTQTPRYLIKTRGQQVTLSCSPISGHRSVSWYQQTPGQGLQFLFEYFSETQRNKGNFPGRFSGRQFSNSRSEMNVSTLELGDSALYLCASSLAIGGGETQYFGPGTRLLVL.

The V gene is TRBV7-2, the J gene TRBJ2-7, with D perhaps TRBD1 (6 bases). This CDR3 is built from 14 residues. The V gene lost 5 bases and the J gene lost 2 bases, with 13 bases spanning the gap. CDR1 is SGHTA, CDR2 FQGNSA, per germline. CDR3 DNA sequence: TGTGCCAGCAGCCCCCAGACAGGTCCCTACGAGCAGTACTTC. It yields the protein CASSPQTGPYEQYF.

CDR3 residues: CASSMGPAGSGNTIYF. The CDR3 DNA is TGTGCCAGTAGTATGGGGCCCGCGGGATCTGGAAACACCATATATTTT. The V and J genes are TRBV19 and TRBJ1-3; possibly TRBD1 for D (5 bases). V was shortened by 3 bases and J by 1 base, with 13 bases between the two germline ends. Germline values: CDR1 LNHDA, CDR2 SQIVND (reference sequence). The CDR3 extends over 16 amino acids.

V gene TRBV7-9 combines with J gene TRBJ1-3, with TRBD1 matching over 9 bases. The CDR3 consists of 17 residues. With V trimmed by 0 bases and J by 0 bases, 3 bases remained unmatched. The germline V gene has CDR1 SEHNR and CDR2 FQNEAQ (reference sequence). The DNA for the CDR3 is TGTGCCAGCAGCTTAGCGGGGACAGGGCGCTCTGGAAACACCATATATTTT. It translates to CASSLAGTGRSGNTIYF.

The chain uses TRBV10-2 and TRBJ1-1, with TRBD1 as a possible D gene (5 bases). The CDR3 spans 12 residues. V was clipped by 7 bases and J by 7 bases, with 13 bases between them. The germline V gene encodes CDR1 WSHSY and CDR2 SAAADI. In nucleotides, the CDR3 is TGCGCCAGCAACAAAGGGGCCAGTGAAGCTTTCTTT. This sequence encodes CASNKGASEAFF.

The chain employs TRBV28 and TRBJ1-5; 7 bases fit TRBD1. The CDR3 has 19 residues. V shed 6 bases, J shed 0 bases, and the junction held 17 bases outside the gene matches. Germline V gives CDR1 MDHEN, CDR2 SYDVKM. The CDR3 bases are TGTGCCAGCAGACCGGGCGGGCAGGGGGACGATTATAGCAATCAGCCCCAGCATTTT. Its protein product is CASRPGGQGDDYSNQPQHF.

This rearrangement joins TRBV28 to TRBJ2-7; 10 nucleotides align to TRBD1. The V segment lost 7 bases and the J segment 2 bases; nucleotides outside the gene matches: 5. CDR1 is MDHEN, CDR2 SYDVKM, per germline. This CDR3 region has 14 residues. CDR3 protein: CASTLGQGPYEQYF. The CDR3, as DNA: TGTGCCAGCACCCTGGGACAGGGGCCCTACGAGCAGTACTTC.

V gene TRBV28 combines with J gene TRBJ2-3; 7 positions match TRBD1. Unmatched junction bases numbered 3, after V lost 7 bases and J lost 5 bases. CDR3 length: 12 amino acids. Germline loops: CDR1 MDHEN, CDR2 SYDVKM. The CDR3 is CASNAGGDTQYF. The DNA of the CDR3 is TGTGCCAGCAACGCAGGGGGAGATACGCAGTATTTT.

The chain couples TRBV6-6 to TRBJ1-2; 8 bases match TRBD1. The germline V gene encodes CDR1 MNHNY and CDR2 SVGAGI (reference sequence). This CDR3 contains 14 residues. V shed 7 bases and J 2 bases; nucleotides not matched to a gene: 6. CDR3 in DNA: TGTGCCAGCACCAGACAGGGGCAGAACTATGGCTACACCTTC. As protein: CASTRQGQNYGYTF.

The CDR3 is CASSLSGGSAGELFF. Written as DNA, the CDR3 is TGTGCCAGCAGTTTATCGGGCGGGAGCGCCGGGGAGCTGTTTTTT. The genes are TRBV27 and TRBJ2-2, with 7 bases identical to TRBD2. Germline values: CDR1 MNHEY, CDR2 SMNVEV (reference sequence). CDR3 size: 15 residues. The trim removed 0 bases at V and 6 bases at J, leaving 4 bases unmatched.

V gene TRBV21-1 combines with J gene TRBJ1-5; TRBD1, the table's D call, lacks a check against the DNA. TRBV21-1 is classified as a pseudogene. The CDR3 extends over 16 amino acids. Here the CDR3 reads CASSKSGTGSGQPQHF. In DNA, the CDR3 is TGTGCCAGCAGCAAATCCGGGACAGGGAGCGGTCAGCCCCAGCATTTT.

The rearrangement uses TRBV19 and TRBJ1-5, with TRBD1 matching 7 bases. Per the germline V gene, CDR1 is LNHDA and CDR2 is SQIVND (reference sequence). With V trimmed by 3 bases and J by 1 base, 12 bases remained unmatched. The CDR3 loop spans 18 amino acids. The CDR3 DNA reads TGTGCCAGTAGTATCAATCCGGGACAGCCTTTAAGCAATCAGCCCCAGCATTTT. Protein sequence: CASSINPGQPLSNQPQHF.

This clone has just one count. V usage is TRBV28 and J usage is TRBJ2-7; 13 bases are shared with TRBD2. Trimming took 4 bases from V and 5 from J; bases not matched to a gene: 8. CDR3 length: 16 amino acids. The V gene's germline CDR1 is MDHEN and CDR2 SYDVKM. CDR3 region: CASSSKTSGRPHEQYF. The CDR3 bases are TGTGCCAGCAGTTCCAAGACTAGCGGGAGGCCCCACGAGCAGTACTTC.

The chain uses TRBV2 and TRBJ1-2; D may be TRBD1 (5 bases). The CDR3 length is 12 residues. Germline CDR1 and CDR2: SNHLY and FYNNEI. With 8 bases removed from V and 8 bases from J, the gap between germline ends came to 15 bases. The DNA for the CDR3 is TGTGCCAGCGCGGGACCATCAGGCGGCTACACCTTC. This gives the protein CASAGPSGGYTF.

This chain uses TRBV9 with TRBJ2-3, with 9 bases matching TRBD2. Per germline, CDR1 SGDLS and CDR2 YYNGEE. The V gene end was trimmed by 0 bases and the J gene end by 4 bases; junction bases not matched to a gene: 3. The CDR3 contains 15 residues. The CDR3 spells CASSVAAGGADTQYF. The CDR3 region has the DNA TGTGCCAGCAGCGTAGCTGCGGGAGGGGCAGATACGCAGTATTTT.

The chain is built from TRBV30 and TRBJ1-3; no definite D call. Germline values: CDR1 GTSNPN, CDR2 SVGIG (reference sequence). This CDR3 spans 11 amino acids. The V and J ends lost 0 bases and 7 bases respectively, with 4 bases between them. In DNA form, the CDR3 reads TGTGCCTGGAGTGTCGGGAACACCATATATTTT. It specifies CAWSVGNTIYF.

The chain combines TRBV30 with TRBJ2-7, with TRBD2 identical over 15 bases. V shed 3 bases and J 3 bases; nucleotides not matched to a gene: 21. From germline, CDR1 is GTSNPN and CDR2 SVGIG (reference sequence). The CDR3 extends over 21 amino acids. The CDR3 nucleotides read TGTGCCTGGAGGATTCGGACTAGCGGGAGGGCTAAGGAGAGGAACTACTACGAGCAGTACTTC. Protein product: CAWRIRTSGRAKERNYYEQYF.

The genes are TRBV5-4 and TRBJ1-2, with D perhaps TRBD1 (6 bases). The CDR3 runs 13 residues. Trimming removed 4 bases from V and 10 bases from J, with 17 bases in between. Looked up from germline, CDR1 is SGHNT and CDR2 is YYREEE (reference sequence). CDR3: CASSPPTGMAYTF. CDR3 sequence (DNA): TGTGCCAGCAGCCCACCAACAGGGATGGCCTACACCTTC.